The T cell receptor (beta chain) described here comes from a study of T cells in Graves' hyperthyroidism and ophthalmopathy. Study-wide points: Model predictions of ophthalmopathy came a median around 7.1 months before onset. Most expanded thyroid clonotypes above 0.001 recurred in blood.

This clonotype was counted many times. Its antigen is unidentified. The V gene's germline CDR1 is SGHTA and CDR2 FQGNSA. The CDR3 spans 13 residues. Trimming took 5 bases from V and 3 from J, leaving 11 bases between them. The blood sample was taken at first hyperthyroidism diagnosis, before any ophthalmopathy symptoms. The PBMCs were taken from 10 ml of fresh peripheral blood. Amplification yielded TCR beta CDR3 regions, with RNA transcripts as the source. Primed by the HTBI set, a first-round RT-PCR was run on the TCR CDR3. TCRdb fed the multiplex PCR reads into MiXCR, producing one record per CDR3 protein. The sample lists about 580,000 distinct CDR3 sequences, approximately 13% occurring once.

The sample consisted of blood. The rearrangement joins TRBV7-2 to TRBJ2-7; D ambiguous. The receptor's source is a woman aged 30 to 39 with Graves' hyperthyroidism that later progressed to Graves' ophthalmopathy. CDR3 sequence (DNA): TGTGCCAGCAGCGGAGAAGTGTTCTACGAGCAGTACTTC. This gives the protein CASSGEVFYEQYF.